This is a list of T cell receptor beta chains from one sample in a study of immune characterization of retroperitoneal liposarcoma. TCRdb ran MiXCR on the PCR reads and lists one entry per CDR3 protein. The sample records some 10,000 distinct CDR3 sequences, around 35% being singletons. Input material: tumor tissue. The origin of the receptors is a male donor with retroperitoneal liposarcoma. The CDR3 runs from the conserved cysteine through the conserved F or W. The D gene is left open where the match is weak. Size tells how often a clone was seen (once, few, many) or the class of an expanded clone, and some rows leave it out.

TRBJ1-1 TRBD1 . 16 TRBV7-2 TGTGCCAGCAGCTCCCAAACGACAGGGGCTGCCACTGAAGCTTTCTTT CASSSQTTGAATEAFF
TRBJ2-7 TRBD1 few 15 TRBV7-2 TGTGCCAGCAGCTCAGAGACAGGGACCTCCTACGAGCAGTACTTC CASSSETGTSYEQYF
TRBJ2-1 . . 17 TRBV27 TGTGCCAGCAGTATGTTGGACTACCAAAGCTCCTACAATGAGCAGTTCTTC CASSMLDYQSSYNEQFF
TRBJ2-3 . medium-sized 14 TRBV10-2 TGCGCCAGCAGTGACCGACAGGCCCCAGATACGCAGTATTTT CASSDRQAPDTQYF
TRBJ1-5 . . 15 TRBV6-1 TGTGCCAGCAGTGAAAATAGGAGCTTATATCAGCCCCAGCATTTT CASSENRSLYQPQHF
TRBJ2-1 TRBD1 . 15 TRBV6-5 TGTGCCAGCAGTACTCGACAGGGGGGCTACAATGAGCAGTTCTTC CASSTRQGGYNEQFF
TRBJ2-5 TRBD2 . 14 TRBV7-2 TGTGCCAGCACCCGGACTAGCGGGGAAGAGACCCAGTACTTC CASTRTSGEETQYF
TRBJ2-7 . . 17 TRBV7-6 TGTGCCAGCAGCCCCCTCACGGGGCAGAGCTCCTACAATGAGCAGTACTTC CASSPLTGQSSYNEQYF
TRBJ1-1 . few 13 TRBV6-1 TGTGCCAGCAGTAGAAACATGAACACTGAAGCTTTCTTT CASSRNMNTEAFF
TRBJ1-6 TRBD1 . 14 TRBV12-3/TRBV12-4 TGTGCCAGCAGTGCGGCAGGGGGTAATTCACCCCTCCACTTT CASSAAGGNSPLHF
TRBJ2-7 TRBD2 medium-sized 14 TRBV7-2 TGTGCCAGCAGCTTAGCCGGCGGGAGCTACGAGCAGTACTTC CASSLAGGSYEQYF
TRBJ2-2 . . 14 TRBV4-1 TGTGCCAGCAGCCAACCTCGGGACTTAGAGGAGCGGTTTTTT CASSQPRDLEERFF
TRBJ2-3 . few 17 TRBV6-1 TGTGCCAGCAGTGAAGGGGACGTCTTAATGCGCACAGATACGCAGTATTTT CASSEGDVLMRTDTQYF
TRBJ2-7 . . 12 TRBV6-5 TGTGCCAGCAGGGATCGGGACAATGAGCAGTACTTC CASRDRDNEQYF
TRBJ2-1 TRBD2 medium-sized 16 TRBV27 TGTGCCAGCAGCCGGCTAGCGGGAGGGCCCGTTAATGAGCAGTTCTTC CASSRLAGGPVNEQFF
TRBJ2-2 . . 12 TRBV7-9 TGTGCCAGCAGCACCCGAGTCGGGGAGCTGTTTTTT CASSTRVGELFF
TRBJ2-7 . many 14 TRBV6-1 TGTGCCAACTCAAGGGCTAAGGCCTACAATGAGCAGTACTTC CANSRAKAYNEQYF
TRBJ2-3 . few 13 TRBV10-1 TGCGCCAGCAGTCGGGGCAAAGCAGATACGCAGTATTTT CASSRGKADTQYF
TRBJ1-1 . . 15 TRBV4-1 TGCGCCAGCAGCCGAGGACCTTCGGAAAACACTGAAGCTTTCTTT CASSRGPSENTEAFF
TRBJ2-3 . few 15 TRBV6-1 TGTGCCAGCAGTGAAGCTACAGGGAGATGGGATACGCAGTATTTT CASSEATGRWDTQYF
TRBJ2-1 TRBD2 medium-sized 14 TRBV7-6 TGTGCCAGCAGCTTAGAGGGCGGGAGCCGGGAGCAGTTCTTC CASSLEGGSREQFF
TRBJ2-3 . . 11 TRBV6-1 TGTGCCAGCAGTGATGGAAGTGCCCCGCTCTTC CASSDGSAPLF